The 17 T cell receptor beta chains below come from one sample, sequenced in a study of post-analysis software for immune sequencing data. Sequencing libraries made from TCR beta cDNA carried unique molecular identifiers. TCRdb used MiXCR to reprocess the PCR reads, holding one entry per CDR3 protein. The table has hundreds of thousands of distinct CDR3 sequences, 53% seen once. Findings and limits, study-wide: About 5 TRBV segments (TRBV5-6, TRBV5-1 and TRBV20-1 among them) occurred more frequently in patients than in controls.

For these receptors, no antigen is known. Sequenced: blood. The receptors stem from a girl aged 5 to 17 with multiple sclerosis.

The V call is TRBV5-1, the J call TRBJ2-7; a weak D match, TRBD1 (5 bases). Trimming removed 1 base at V and 7 bases at J, with 24 bases between. CDR3 size: 17 residues. Germline V gene data show CDR1 as SGHRS and CDR2 as YFSETQ. The DNA for the CDR3 is TGCGCCAGCAGCTTGAGAGAAGGACATGGGTTTTCTCGAGAGCAGTACTTC. This encodes CASSLREGHGFSREQYF.

This sequence joins TRBV5-1 and TRBJ2-1, with 11 nucleotides matching TRBD2. The CDR3 runs to 17 residues. Germline V gene lookup returns CDR1 SGHRS and CDR2 YFSETQ. V lost 0 bases, J lost 3 bases, and 5 bases stayed unmatched. DNA for the CDR3: TGCGCCAGCAGCTTGGGACTAGCGGGGATGCTCTACAATGAGCAGTTCTTC. It specifies CASSLGLAGMLYNEQFF.

This clonotype occurred a few times. This sequence joins TRBV11-1 and TRBJ2-7; D perhaps matches TRBD2 (7 bases). V was shortened by 5 bases and J by 5 bases, with 22 bases between the two germline ends. The germline V gene has CDR1 SGHAT and CDR2 FQDESV (reference sequence). The CDR3 extends over 16 amino acids. The CDR3 DNA reads TGTGCCAGCAGCAGGATCCGGGGGGCCTTCCCGCACGAGCAGTACTTC. Translated: CASSRIRGAFPHEQYF.

The V gene is TRBV27, the J gene TRBJ2-7; no firm D call. This CDR3 contains 13 residues. Germline CDR1 reads MNHEY; CDR2 reads SMNVEV (reference sequence). V lost 3 bases and J 2 bases, leaving 8 bases between the germline ends. The CDR3 sequence: CASSFQLTYEQYF. The CDR3 DNA reads TGTGCCAGCAGTTTTCAACTCACCTACGAGCAGTACTTC.

V gene TRBV18 combines with J gene TRBJ2-5; maybe TRBD2 (6 bases). The J call may be mistaken, given a closer DNA end match to TRBJ2-7. CDR1 KGHSH and CDR2 LQKENI come from the germline V gene. This CDR3 contains 15 residues. This CDR3 is CASSLGRGSLSEQYF. Here the CDR3 DNA reads TGTGCCAGCTCACTAGGTCGGGGGAGCCTCTCCGAGCAGTACTTC.

The gene calls are TRBV14 and TRBJ2-5; a possible D gene is TRBD2 (7 bases). Per germline, CDR1 SGHDN and CDR2 FVKESK. This CDR3 is 17 amino acids long. The V and J ends lost 1 base and 7 bases respectively, with 22 bases between them. The CDR3: CASSQGGLAESKTTQYF. In DNA form, the CDR3 reads TGTGCCAGCAGCCAAGGGGGGCTAGCGGAATCCAAGACGACCCAGTACTTC.

The V call is TRBV20-1, the J call TRBJ1-1; no clear D gene. The CDR3 loop spans 11 amino acids. CDR1 DFQATT and CDR2 SNEGSKA come from the germline V gene (reference sequence). Between the trimmed V and J ends, which lost 6 bases and 6 bases, there was a span of 11 bases. CDR3 sequence: CSAAGTAEAFF. In DNA, the CDR3 is TGCAGTGCGGCAGGAACCGCTGAAGCTTTCTTT.

This chain joins TRBV20-1 and TRBJ2-7, with 10 bases aligning to TRBD2. The V and J ends lost 1 base and 2 bases, in that order; junction bases with no gene match: 14. Germline CDR1 is DFQATT and CDR2 is SNEGSKA (reference sequence). The length of the CDR3 is 18 residues. This chain's CDR3 is CSARGKTAGTSDPYEQYF. CDR3 nucleotide sequence: TGCAGTGCTAGAGGGAAGACGGCCGGGACTAGCGATCCCTACGAGCAGTACTTC.

This clonotype was counted a few times. The J gene is TRBJ2-6, the V gene TRBV12-3 or TRBV12-4; the match to TRBD1 covers 11 bases. V trimming: 7 bases; J trimming: 0 bases; junction bases outside the gene matches: 2. The CDR3 totals 16 residues. CDR3 in amino acids: CASIGTGGSGANVLTF. The CDR3, as DNA: TGTGCCAGCATAGGGACAGGGGGCTCTGGGGCCAACGTCCTGACTTTC.

The chain joins TRBV20-1 to TRBJ2-7; 10 bases map to TRBD1. The CDR3 runs 12 residues. V trimming: 6 bases; J trimming: 8 bases; junction bases outside the gene matches: 7. Germline V CDR1 and CDR2: DFQATT, SNEGSKA (reference sequence). The CDR3 region has the DNA TGCAGTGCAGGACAGGGGGATCCCAAGCAGTACTTC. Protein product: CSAGQGDPKQYF.

Turning to this clonotype: Sequence at one end of the junction differs from germline and may be a read error. The rearrangement joins TRBV15 to TRBJ2-4; D is unclear. The end of the DNA aligns better with TRBJ2-7, so the J call may be wrong. CDR1 and CDR2 from the germline V gene are LNHNV and YYDKDF (reference sequence). The CDR3 loop spans 16 amino acids. The CDR3 DNA sequence: TGTGCCGCCAGCAGAAGAGTAGAGGCTGTCGGCTACGAGCAGTACTTC. Residues: CAASRRVEAVGYEQYF.

The V and J genes are TRBV5-1 and TRBJ2-7; 7 positions agree with TRBD1. CDR1 is SGHRS, CDR2 YFSETQ, per germline. The CDR3 spans 14 residues. V was pared by 0 bases and J by 7 bases, with 7 bases of the junction left unmatched. The CDR3 DNA reads as TGCGCCAGCAGCTTGGCCCTCGCACAGGGGGAGCAGTACTTC. Its translation is CASSLALAQGEQYF.

This chain uses TRBV14 with TRBJ2-3; 8 nucleotides line up with TRBD2. The CDR3 is 18 residues long. Trimming at V came to 1 base and at J to 1 base, leaving 10 bases not matched to a gene. Germline CDR1 and CDR2: SGHDN and FVKESK. The CDR3 region is CASSQALLAVSGTDTQYF. The CDR3 DNA sequence: TGTGCCAGCAGCCAAGCCCTACTAGCGGTCTCTGGCACAGATACGCAGTATTTT.

This clonotype showed up just a few times. The V call is TRBV29-1, the J call TRBJ2-3; 10 nucleotides agree with TRBD2. The length of the CDR3 is 14 residues. Trimming took 3 bases from V and 1 from J; bases not matched to a gene: 1. Per germline, CDR1 SQVTM and CDR2 ANQGSEA. CDR3 amino acids: CSVDLAGGTDTQYF. CDR3 in DNA: TGCAGCGTTGATCTAGCGGGAGGCACAGATACGCAGTATTTT.

The chain recombines TRBV9 with TRBJ1-2; 8 nucleotides align to TRBD1. The CDR3 has 15 residues. V trimming: 3 bases; J trimming: 0 bases; junction bases outside the gene matches: 4. Looked up from germline, CDR1 is SGDLS and CDR2 is YYNGEE. This chain's CDR3 is CASSAGQGPNYGYTF. The CDR3 nucleotides read TGTGCCAGCAGCGCCGGACAGGGACCTAACTATGGCTACACCTTC.

The chain uses TRBV10-2 and TRBJ2-1; 8 nucleotides agree with TRBD2. Germline trimming cut 8 bases from V and 6 bases from J; bases unmatched to any gene: 9. CDR1 is WSHSY, CDR2 SAAADI, per germline. The CDR3 has 14 residues. Here the CDR3 reads CASEGLAGFNEQFF. CDR3 coding DNA: TGCGCCAGCGAGGGGCTAGCGGGCTTCAATGAGCAGTTCTTC.

The chain uses TRBV6-6 and TRBJ2-1, with D possibly being TRBD1 (6 bases). The CDR3 runs 15 residues. V lost 4 bases to trimming and J lost 1 base, with 11 bases between them. From germline, CDR1 is MNHNY and CDR2 SVGAGI (reference sequence). CDR3 loop: CASSSYRGSYNEQFF. The CDR3 DNA follows: TGTGCCAGCAGTTCCTATAGGGGGTCCTACAATGAGCAGTTCTTC.